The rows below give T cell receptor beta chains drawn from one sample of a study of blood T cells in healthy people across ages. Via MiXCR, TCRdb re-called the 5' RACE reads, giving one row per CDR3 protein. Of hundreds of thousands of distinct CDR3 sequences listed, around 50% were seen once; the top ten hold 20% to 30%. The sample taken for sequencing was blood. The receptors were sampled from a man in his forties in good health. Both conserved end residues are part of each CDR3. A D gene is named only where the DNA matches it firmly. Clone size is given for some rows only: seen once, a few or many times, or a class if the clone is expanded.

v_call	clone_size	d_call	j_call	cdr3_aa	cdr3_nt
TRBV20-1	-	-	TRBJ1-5	CSAPEQGDQPQHF	TGCAGTGCCCCTGAACAGGGAGATCAGCCCCAGCATTTT
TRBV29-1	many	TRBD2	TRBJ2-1	CSVLAAVGNEQFF	TGCAGCGTTCTAGCGGCGGTGGGGAATGAGCAGTTCTTC
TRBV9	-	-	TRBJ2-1	CASSPSGFHNEQFF	TGTGCCAGCAGCCCCTCGGGGTTCCACAATGAGCAGTTCTTC
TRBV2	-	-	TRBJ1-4	CASGVRGRNEKLFF	TGTGCCAGTGGGGTTAGGGGGAGGAACGAAAAACTGTTTTTT
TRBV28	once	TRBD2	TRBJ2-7	CASSPPGDSGRHEQYF	TGTGCCAGCAGTCCCCCGGGGGATAGCGGGAGGCACGAGCAGTACTTC
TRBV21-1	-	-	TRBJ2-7	CASGLPAEQYF	TGTGCCAGCGGACTTCCAGCGGAGCAGTACTTC
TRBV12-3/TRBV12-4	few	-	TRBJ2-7	CASTLSPPGFMSYEQYF	TGTGCCAGCACTTTAAGCCCCCCAGGGTTTATGTCCTACGAGCAGTACTTC
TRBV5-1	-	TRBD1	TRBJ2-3	CASSPGQGPLDTQYF	TGCGCCAGCAGCCCGGGACAGGGGCCACTAGATACGCAGTATTTT
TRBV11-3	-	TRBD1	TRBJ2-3	CASSPGTEFTDTQYF	TGTGCCAGCAGCCCCGGGACAGAGTTCACAGATACGCAGTATTTT
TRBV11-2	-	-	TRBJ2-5	CASSQWTVQETQYF	TGTGCCAGCAGCCAATGGACAGTACAAGAGACCCAGTACTTC
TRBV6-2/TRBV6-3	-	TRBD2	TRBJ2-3	CASSYSFSGRKTDTQYF	TGTGCCAGCAGTTACTCTTTTAGCGGGAGGAAAACAGATACGCAGTATTTT
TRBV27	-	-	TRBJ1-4	CASSLMATTNEKLFF	TGTGCCAGCAGTTTAATGGCGACAACTAATGAAAAACTGTTTTTT
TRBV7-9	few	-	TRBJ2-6	CASSLDRSSGANVLTF	TGTGCCAGCAGCTTAGACCGTAGCTCTGGGGCCAACGTCCTGACTTTC
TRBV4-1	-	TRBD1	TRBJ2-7	CASSLTGTGEYEQYF	TGCGCCAGCAGCCTTACCGGGACAGGAGAATACGAGCAGTACTTC
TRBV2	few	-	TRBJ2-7	CASSREHTRVEQYF	TGTGCCAGCAGCCGGGAGCATACCAGGGTCGAGCAGTACTTC
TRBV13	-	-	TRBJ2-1	CASSLEGLQYNEQFF	TGTGCCAGCAGCTTAGAGGGACTTCAATACAATGAGCAGTTCTTC
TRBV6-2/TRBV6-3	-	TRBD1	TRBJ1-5	CASSRQGPNQPQHF	TGTGCCAGCAGTCGACAGGGCCCCAATCAGCCCCAGCATTTT
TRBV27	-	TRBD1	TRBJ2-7	CASEVPGQGEQYF	TGTGCCTCCGAGGTACCGGGACAGGGGGAGCAGTACTTC
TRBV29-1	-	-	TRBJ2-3	CSVGWTFNDGTQYF	TGCAGCGTTGGGTGGACGTTCAACGACGGTACGCAGTATTTT
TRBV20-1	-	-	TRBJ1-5	CSVYRASQPQHF	TGCAGTGTTTACAGGGCGTCTCAGCCCCAGCATTTT
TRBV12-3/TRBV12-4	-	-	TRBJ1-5	CAGSLLENQPQHF	TGTGCCGGCAGTTTATTGGAGAATCAGCCCCAGCATTTT
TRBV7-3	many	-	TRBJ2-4	CASSLEGFRGFTNIQYF	TGTGCCAGCAGCTTAGAGGGTTTTCGAGGGTTTACAAACATTCAGTACTTC
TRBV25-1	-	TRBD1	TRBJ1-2	CASSKTGTGVNYGYTF	TGTGCCAGCAGTAAGACCGGGACAGGGGTAAATTATGGCTACACCTTC
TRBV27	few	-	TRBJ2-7	CASSLRRQYF	TGTGCCAGCAGTTTAAGGCGGCAGTACTTC
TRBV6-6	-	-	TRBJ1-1	CANTLQGGERNTEAFF	TGTGCCAACACCCTCCAAGGGGGAGAGCGGAATACTGAAGCTTTCTTT
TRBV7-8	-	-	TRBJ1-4	CASSFLTATNEKLFF	TGTGCCAGCAGTTTCCTTACGGCAACTAATGAAAAACTGTTTTTT
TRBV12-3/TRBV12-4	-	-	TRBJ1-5	CASSLRQGEGNQPQHF	TGTGCCAGCAGTTTGAGGCAGGGAGAAGGGAATCAGCCCCAGCATTTT
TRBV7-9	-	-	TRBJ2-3	CASSVGRPLDTQYF	TGTGCCAGCAGCGTGGGGCGGCCCCTTGATACGCAGTATTTT
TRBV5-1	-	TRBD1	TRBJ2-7	CASSYGQGNEQYF	TGCGCCAGCAGCTACGGACAGGGGAACGAGCAGTACTTC
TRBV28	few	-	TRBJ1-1	CASTPGQGIAFF	TGTGCCAGCACCCCCGGTCAGGGGATTGCTTTCTTT
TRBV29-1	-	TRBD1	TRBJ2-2	CSAGRQGATGELFF	TGCAGCGCCGGAAGGCAGGGGGCGACCGGGGAGCTGTTTTTT
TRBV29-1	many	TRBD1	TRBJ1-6	CSVSMTGDNSPLHF	TGCAGCGTCTCCATGACAGGGGATAATTCACCCCTCCACTTT
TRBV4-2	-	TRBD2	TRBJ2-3	CASSYSGSTNTQYF	TGTGCCAGCAGCTATAGCGGGAGTACAAATACGCAGTATTTT
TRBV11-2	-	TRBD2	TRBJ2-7	CASSPTKRRLAGGPDEQYF	TGTGCCAGCAGCCCTACAAAACGAAGACTAGCGGGAGGGCCCGACGAGCAGTACTTC
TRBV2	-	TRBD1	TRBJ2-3	CASRGDRDTQYF	TGTGCCAGCAGGGGGGACAGGGATACGCAGTATTTT
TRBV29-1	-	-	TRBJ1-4	CSVDIQGYEKLFF	TGCAGCGTTGACATCCAGGGTTATGAAAAACTGTTTTTT
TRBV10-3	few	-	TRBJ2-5	CAISESIGARGRETQYF	TGTGCCATCAGTGAGTCGATCGGTGCAAGAGGTCGAGAGACCCAGTACTTC
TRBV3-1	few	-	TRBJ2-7	CASSVDRFSYEQYF	TGTGCCAGCAGCGTCGACAGGTTCTCCTACGAGCAGTACTTC
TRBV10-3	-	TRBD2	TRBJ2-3	CAISLAGGPDTQYF	TGTGCCATCTCTCTAGCGGGGGGGCCAGATACGCAGTATTTT
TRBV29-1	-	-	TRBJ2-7	CSVEPLYNEQYF	TGCAGCGTTGAACCTCTCTACAATGAGCAGTACTTC
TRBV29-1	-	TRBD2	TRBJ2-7	CSEGLATYNEQYF	TGCAGCGAGGGACTAGCGACATACAATGAGCAGTACTTC
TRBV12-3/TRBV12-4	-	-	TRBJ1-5	CASSFGLFNQPQHF	TGTGCCAGCAGTTTCGGGCTTTTCAATCAGCCCCAGCATTTT
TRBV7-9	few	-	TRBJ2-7	CASTSVLDDEQYF	TGTGCCAGCACTTCGGTCTTGGATGACGAGCAGTACTTC
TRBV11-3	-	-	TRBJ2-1	CASNNLVGGVEQFF	TGTGCCAGCAACAATTTGGTAGGCGGGGTTGAGCAGTTCTTC
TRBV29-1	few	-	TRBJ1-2	CSVWGGETGYTF	TGCAGCGTTTGGGGGGGCGAGACTGGCTACACCTTC
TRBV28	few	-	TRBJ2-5	CASNEGRQETQYF	TGTGCCAGCAATGAGGGCAGACAAGAGACCCAGTACTTC